A selection of T cell receptor beta chains follows, all from one sample in a study of blood T cells in healthy people across ages. TCRdb called the 5' RACE reads again in MiXCR, with one record for every CDR3 protein. The sample records hundreds of thousands of distinct CDR3 sequences, roughly 21% being singletons. Sequencing input: blood. The origin of the receptors is a man aged 70-80 years in good health. Each CDR3 is given with its conserved first and last residue. The order of the fields is J gene, V gene, clone size, D gene, CDR3 length, CDR3 protein, CDR3 DNA. D genes are given only for firm matches. Where a row states a size, it is once, few, many or the class of an expanded clone; other rows omit it.

J: TRBJ1-6
V: TRBV12-3/TRBV12-4
size: few
D: TRBD1
length: 15
CDR3: CASSSTQGAGSPLHF
DNA: TGTGCCAGCAGTTCCACACAGGGGGCTGGTTCACCCCTCCACTTT

J: TRBJ2-7
V: TRBV20-1
size: many
D: TRBD1
length: 15
CDR3: CSARAGQGRTYEQYF
DNA: TGCAGTGCTAGAGCCGGACAGGGACGAACCTACGAGCAGTACTTC

J: TRBJ2-2
V: TRBV28
size: -
D: -
length: 14
CDR3: CASTAGWDTGELFF
DNA: TGTGCCAGCACCGCAGGGTGGGACACCGGGGAGCTGTTTTTT

J: TRBJ1-1
V: TRBV7-9
size: -
D: TRBD1
length: 14
CDR3: CASSADRGETEAFF
DNA: TGTGCCAGCAGCGCCGACAGGGGAGAAACTGAAGCTTTCTTT

J: TRBJ2-7
V: TRBV5-5
size: -
D: -
length: 14
CDR3: CASSLLAWSGEQYF
DNA: TGTGCCAGCAGCTTACTAGCTTGGTCGGGCGAGCAGTACTTC

J: TRBJ2-7
V: TRBV11-1
size: few
D: -
length: 12
CDR3: CASSDAPDEQYF
DNA: TGTGCCAGCAGCGACGCCCCTGACGAGCAGTACTTC

J: TRBJ1-2
V: TRBV6-1
size: -
D: TRBD1
length: 15
CDR3: CASSESPGGGYGYTF
DNA: TGTGCCAGCAGTGAATCGCCAGGGGGCGGCTATGGCTACACCTTC

J: TRBJ2-5
V: TRBV5-1
size: -
D: TRBD2
length: 16
CDR3: CASSLASSGAQETQYF
DNA: TGCGCCAGCAGCTTGGCGTCTAGCGGAGCACAAGAGACCCAGTACTTC

J: TRBJ1-6
V: TRBV20-1
size: -
D: -
length: 13
CDR3: CSARRDPNSPLHF
DNA: TGCAGTGCTAGGAGGGACCCTAATTCACCCCTCCACTTT

J: TRBJ2-1
V: TRBV6-5
size: -
D: -
length: 14
CDR3: CASSAQVSRDEQFF
DNA: TGTGCCAGCAGTGCACAGGTCTCAAGGGATGAGCAGTTCTTC

J: TRBJ2-7
V: TRBV29-1
size: many
D: -
length: 13
CDR3: CSASTDSSYEQYF
DNA: TGCAGCGCCAGTACTGACAGTTCCTACGAGCAGTACTTC

J: TRBJ2-3
V: TRBV20-1
size: -
D: TRBD2
length: 14
CDR3: CSAAGDYITDTQYF
DNA: TGCAGTGCCGCGGGAGACTACATCACAGATACGCAGTATTTT

J: TRBJ2-6
V: TRBV20-1
size: many
D: -
length: 12
CDR3: CSGTGGANVLTF
DNA: TGCAGTGGTACGGGGGGGGCCAACGTCCTGACTTTC

J: TRBJ2-3
V: TRBV10-3
size: -
D: -
length: 14
CDR3: CAISEDSYTDTQYF
DNA: TGTGCCATCAGTGAGGACAGTTACACAGATACGCAGTATTTT

J: TRBJ1-6
V: TRBV6-6
size: -
D: -
length: 13
CDR3: CASTEVDSSPLHF
DNA: TGTGCCAGCACCGAGGTCGATAGTTCACCCCTCCACTTT

J: TRBJ2-7
V: TRBV4-2
size: many
D: TRBD2
length: 15
CDR3: CASSATTSATYEQYF
DNA: TGTGCCAGCAGCGCCACGACTAGCGCGACCTACGAGCAGTACTTC

J: TRBJ1-1
V: TRBV4-1
size: -
D: -
length: 15
CDR3: CASSQAFDGDTEAFF
DNA: TGCGCCAGCAGCCAAGCCTTCGATGGGGACACTGAAGCTTTCTTT

J: TRBJ2-1
V: TRBV20-1
size: few
D: -
length: 15
CDR3: CSARSDTSNYNEQFF
DNA: TGCAGTGCTAGATCAGACACCTCCAACTACAATGAGCAGTTCTTC